Listed below are T cell receptor beta chains from one sample, sequenced in a study of blood T cells in healthy people across ages. TCRdb re-derived calls from the 5' RACE reads in MiXCR, one entry per CDR3 protein. The data show some 900,000 distinct CDR3 sequences, roughly 48% seen once. The sample was blood. These receptors were collected from a man aged 25 to 40 in good health. Both conserved end residues are part of each CDR3. Each record gives: CDR3 DNA, CDR3 protein, CDR3 length, clone size, D gene, V gene, J gene. D genes are given only for firm matches. Rows may omit the clone size; those that give it use once, few, many or a size class.

cdr3_nt: TGTGCCAGCAGCTCCGAAACAGGGTACTATGGCTACACCTTC; cdr3_aa: CASSSETGYYGYTF; cdr3_length: 14; clone_size: .; d_call: .; v_call: TRBV11-2; j_call: TRBJ1-2
cdr3_nt: TGTGCCAGCAGTAAAGACGCAGAGGCAGATACGCAGTATTTT; cdr3_aa: CASSKDAEADTQYF; cdr3_length: 14; clone_size: .; d_call: .; v_call: TRBV6-6; j_call: TRBJ2-3
cdr3_nt: TGTGCCAGCAGTTACTCGGACAGGGTGGTTCAAGAGACCCAGTACTTC; cdr3_aa: CASSYSDRVVQETQYF; cdr3_length: 16; clone_size: few; d_call: TRBD1; v_call: TRBV6-5; j_call: TRBJ2-5
cdr3_nt: TGTGCCAGCGGGACCAATTACGGGACAGGGCCTTACCAAGAGACCCAGTACTTC; cdr3_aa: CASGTNYGTGPYQETQYF; cdr3_length: 18; clone_size: .; d_call: TRBD1; v_call: TRBV6-2/TRBV6-3; j_call: TRBJ2-5
cdr3_nt: TGCGCCAGCAGCCAAGATCCTGTAGGTCGAGGCACAGATACGCAGTATTTT; cdr3_aa: CASSQDPVGRGTDTQYF; cdr3_length: 17; clone_size: .; d_call: .; v_call: TRBV4-1; j_call: TRBJ2-3
cdr3_nt: TGTGCCAGCAGCCAAGCTTCCGGAGACTACGAGCAGTACTTC; cdr3_aa: CASSQASGDYEQYF; cdr3_length: 14; clone_size: few; d_call: .; v_call: TRBV3-1; j_call: TRBJ2-7
cdr3_nt: TGTGCCAGCAGCCAACTAGCGTCGAGGGGCAATGAGCAGTTCTTC; cdr3_aa: CASSQLASRGNEQFF; cdr3_length: 15; clone_size: once; d_call: TRBD2; v_call: TRBV27; j_call: TRBJ2-1
cdr3_nt: TGTGCCAGCAGCTTCGGACAGGGGGCCCTCTATGGCTACACCTTC; cdr3_aa: CASSFGQGALYGYTF; cdr3_length: 15; clone_size: few; d_call: TRBD1; v_call: TRBV7-2; j_call: TRBJ1-2
cdr3_nt: TGCAGTGTCCCCGGGACAGGGGTAAGGGCAATAACAGATACGCAGTATTTT; cdr3_aa: CSVPGTGVRAITDTQYF; cdr3_length: 17; clone_size: .; d_call: TRBD1; v_call: TRBV20-1; j_call: TRBJ2-3
cdr3_nt: TGTGCCAGCAGCTTAGGGATCATGAACACTGAAGCTTTCTTT; cdr3_aa: CASSLGIMNTEAFF; cdr3_length: 14; clone_size: .; d_call: .; v_call: TRBV7-2; j_call: TRBJ1-1
cdr3_nt: TGTGCCAGCAGCTTAGTCGAGGGCTCCTACAATGAGCAGTTCTTC; cdr3_aa: CASSLVEGSYNEQFF; cdr3_length: 15; clone_size: .; d_call: .; v_call: TRBV7-6; j_call: TRBJ2-1
cdr3_nt: TGCAGTGCTAGAGATAAAGGGCAGGGGGGCACTGAAGCTTTCTTT; cdr3_aa: CSARDKGQGGTEAFF; cdr3_length: 15; clone_size: .; d_call: TRBD1; v_call: TRBV20-1; j_call: TRBJ1-1
cdr3_nt: TGCAGTTCGACTAGCGGGGGCCGACGGAATGAGCAGTTCTTC; cdr3_aa: CSSTSGGRRNEQFF; cdr3_length: 14; clone_size: few; d_call: TRBD2; v_call: TRBV20-1; j_call: TRBJ2-1
cdr3_nt: TGTGCCAGCAGCGAGACGGACGACTCTGGGGCCAACGTCCTGACTTTC; cdr3_aa: CASSETDDSGANVLTF; cdr3_length: 16; clone_size: .; d_call: .; v_call: TRBV9; j_call: TRBJ2-6
cdr3_nt: TGCAGTGCCCCGTCCCGAGTCGGAGATACGCAGTATTTT; cdr3_aa: CSAPSRVGDTQYF; cdr3_length: 13; clone_size: few; d_call: .; v_call: TRBV20-1; j_call: TRBJ2-3
cdr3_nt: TGCAGTGCGCCTCCCCCCAGGGGGCGGAACCAAGAGACCCAGTACTTC; cdr3_aa: CSAPPPRGRNQETQYF; cdr3_length: 16; clone_size: .; d_call: TRBD1; v_call: TRBV20-1; j_call: TRBJ2-5
cdr3_nt: TGCAGTGCTACGAGGACAGTAGGGGCCTACGAGCAGTACTTC; cdr3_aa: CSATRTVGAYEQYF; cdr3_length: 14; clone_size: .; d_call: .; v_call: TRBV20-1; j_call: TRBJ2-7
cdr3_nt: TGCGCCAGCAGCAGGACTAGCGGGGTTGGCACAGATACGCAGTATTTT; cdr3_aa: CASSRTSGVGTDTQYF; cdr3_length: 16; clone_size: .; d_call: TRBD2; v_call: TRBV5-1; j_call: TRBJ2-3
cdr3_nt: TGTGCCTGCAGTATCACAGGAGGGTACTACGAGCAGTACTTC; cdr3_aa: CACSITGGYYEQYF; cdr3_length: 14; clone_size: .; d_call: .; v_call: TRBV6-2/TRBV6-3; j_call: TRBJ2-7
cdr3_nt: TGTGCCAGCAGTTTCCGGGACAGCTCTACTAACTATGGCTACACCTTC; cdr3_aa: CASSFRDSSTNYGYTF; cdr3_length: 16; clone_size: .; d_call: TRBD1; v_call: TRBV12-3/TRBV12-4; j_call: TRBJ1-2